A single T cell receptor beta chain is shown here with its context. The record originates from a study of blood T cell repertoires in COVID-19. Across the study: The study drew acute and convalescent COVID-19 samples from the United States, Italy and Spain. T cells, B-cell-depleted T cells, or PBMCs supplied cDNA or gDNA.

TCRdb's copy holds only in-frame clones and misses some; the assay was immunoSEQ multiplex PCR. The sample includes 200,000 to 250,000 clones, under 90% seen only once; the top ten take 5.9%. The V and J ends lost 5 bases and 11 bases, in that order; junction bases with no gene match: 11. Per the germline V gene, CDR1 is SNHLY and CDR2 is FYNNEI. The CDR3 extends over 13 amino acids. The J gene is TRBJ1-1, the V gene TRBV2; 7 bases are shared with TRBD1. The clonotype was recovered from a man older than 75 with acute or convalescent COVID-19. Sequences were obtained from peripheral blood. The CDR3 DNA reads as TGTGCCAGCAGTCCAAACCAACAGGGGAAGGCTTTCTTT. As protein: CASSPNQQGKAFF.